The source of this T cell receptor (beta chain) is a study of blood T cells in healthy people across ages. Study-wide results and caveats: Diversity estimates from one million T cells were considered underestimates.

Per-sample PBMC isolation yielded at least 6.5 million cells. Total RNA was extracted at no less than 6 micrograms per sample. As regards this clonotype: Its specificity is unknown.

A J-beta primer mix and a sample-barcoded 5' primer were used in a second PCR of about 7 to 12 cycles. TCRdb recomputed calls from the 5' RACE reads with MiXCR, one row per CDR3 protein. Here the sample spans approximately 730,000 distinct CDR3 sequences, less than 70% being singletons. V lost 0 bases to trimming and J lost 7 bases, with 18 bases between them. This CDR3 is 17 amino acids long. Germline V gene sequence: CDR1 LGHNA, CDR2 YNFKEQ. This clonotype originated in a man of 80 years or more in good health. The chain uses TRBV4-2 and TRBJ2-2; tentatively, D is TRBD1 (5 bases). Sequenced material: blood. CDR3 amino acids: CASSQEEPGWVSGELFF. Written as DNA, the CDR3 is TGTGCCAGCAGCCAAGAAGAGCCAGGGTGGGTGAGCGGGGAGCTGTTTTTT.